A selection of T cell receptor beta chains follows, all from one sample in a study of T cells in Graves' hyperthyroidism and ophthalmopathy. TCRdb called the multiplex PCR reads again in MiXCR, with one record for every CDR3 protein. Of 650,000 to 850,000 distinct CDR3 sequences in the sample, approximately 19% are singletons; the top ten hold 16%. Material: blood. The receptors were gathered from a woman in her forties or fifties with Graves' hyperthyroidism that later progressed to Graves' ophthalmopathy. The CDR3 runs from the conserved cysteine through the conserved F or W.

J gene,CDR3 length,V gene,CDR3 protein
TRBJ1-4,16,TRBV27,CASSPQGAGGSEKLFF
TRBJ1-2,15,TRBV11-2,CASSKGQRPTYGYTF
TRBJ1-1,12,TRBV7-6,CASSLTSGEAFF
TRBJ1-1,14,TRBV12-3/TRBV12-4,CASVGEDRGTEAFF
TRBJ2-5,16,TRBV15,CATSRDRRGPAETQYF
TRBJ2-7,13,TRBV5-1,CASGPGGVYEQYF
TRBJ2-7,13,TRBV27,CASSTGYYYEQYF
TRBJ1-4,14,TRBV3-1,CASSQGGINEKLFF
TRBJ2-5,15,TRBV20-1,CSARDQLAGVETQYF
TRBJ2-3,17,TRBV6-1,CASSPFSSSGPTDTQYF
TRBJ2-2,16,TRBV7-6,CASSTTGQGATGELFF
TRBJ1-6,16,TRBV20-1,CSARPQGPSYNSPLHF
TRBJ2-7,15,TRBV11-2,CASSPLAGTYDEQYF
TRBJ2-2,15,TRBV2,CAGTTSGGDSGELFF
TRBJ2-1,15,TRBV27,CASTFGTSGNNEQFF
TRBJ1-1,11,TRBV29-1,CSVGLNTEAFF
TRBJ2-1,14,TRBV9,CASSVEVADNEQFF
TRBJ2-1,13,TRBV4-1,CASSQVPVNEQFF
TRBJ2-5,15,TRBV11-3,CASSPGQGAVKTQYF
TRBJ1-5,18,TRBV15,CATSRDLPDSRSNQPQHF
TRBJ1-5,16,TRBV7-2,CASSDPQREIGQPQHF
TRBJ1-2,14,TRBV19,CASLAQGADWGYTF
TRBJ2-1,15,TRBV5-1,CASSSRQGIQNEQFF
TRBJ2-3,15,TRBV9,CASSPGPWGTDTQYF
TRBJ1-1,15,TRBV30,CAWSGRWSQGTEAFF
TRBJ2-7,13,TRBV7-7,CASSPGESYEQYF
TRBJ1-5,16,TRBV19,CASSMEDRGLNQPQHF
TRBJ2-1,16,TRBV6-1,CASSFTGTGTYNEQFF
TRBJ2-7,12,TRBV19,CASSGGAYEQYF
TRBJ1-5,15,TRBV7-2,CASSSTGYSNQPQHF
TRBJ2-1,22,TRBV5-1,CASSLNLVVGGGLVGSYNEQFF
TRBJ2-1,13,TRBV24-1,CATSGSHYNEQFF
TRBJ2-1,15,TRBV3-1,CASSQAHRADNEQFF
TRBJ2-1,15,TRBV4-1,CASSQGTGRGTEQFF
TRBJ1-3,15,TRBV18,CASSTEQRVGNTIYF
TRBJ1-3,15,TRBV5-1,CASSLDTSSGNTIYF
TRBJ2-7,14,TRBV9,CASSRRGQIDEQYF
TRBJ1-1,15,TRBV6-1,CASSRSMGGLGGAFF
TRBJ1-2,15,TRBV9,CASSPWTGGPYGYTF
TRBJ1-1,17,TRBV11-2,CASSPGTGVTMNTEAFF
TRBJ2-2,18,TRBV29-1,CSVRSLEVGQDYTGELFF
TRBJ2-5,16,TRBV10-3,CAISELERGDQETQYF
TRBJ1-3,16,TRBV11-2,CASSIPPGGAENTIYF
TRBJ1-5,16,TRBV6-1,CASSAMTGAVDQPQHF
TRBJ1-6,16,TRBV6-9,CASSYSRGGHNSPLHF
TRBJ2-3,15,TRBV27,CASSVGYTATDTQYF
TRBJ1-1,11,TRBV20-1,CSARDDPRAFF
TRBJ2-7,19,TRBV27,CASSLSPGTSGGAYYEQYF
TRBJ2-1,17,TRBV5-1,CASSFILAGGFLNEQFF
TRBJ1-1,16,TRBV15,CATSRALRAGNTEAFF
TRBJ1-5,12,TRBV7-3,CASFILNQPQHF